These 13 T cell receptor beta chains were all obtained from the same sample, sequenced in a study of blood T cell repertoires in COVID-19 (dated by TCRdb to about 2020). The library was made by the immunoSEQ multiplex PCR assay. Entries here come from immuneACCESS through TCRdb and include only in-frame sequences with V and J called. Some clones fail to appear in such tables; in the studies checked, an unresolved V gene covers under half of the shortfall, and the cause of the remainder is unknown. This sample comprises about 350,000 clones, roughly 90% of them detected only once. The leading ten clones occupy approximately 4.1% of the sample. The material sequenced was peripheral blood. The receptors stem from a woman aged 60 to 75 with COVID-19, enrolled during active disease.

V gene TRBV27 combines with J gene TRBJ1-1; TRBD1 matches 8 bases. CDR3 size: 14 residues. J gave up 5 bases and V 5 bases, and 7 bases lay outside the gene matches. The V gene's germline CDR1 is MNHEY and CDR2 SMNVEV (reference sequence). CDR3 in amino acids: CASSGQGARTEAFF. CDR3 nucleotides: TGTGCCAGCAGTGGGCAGGGGGCGCGAACTGAAGCTTTCTTT.

As for this clone: Other DNA sequences in this sample translate to the same CDR3. The DNA for the CDR3 is TGCGCCAGCAGCCTGACGGGTAATTCACCCCTCCACTTT. Translation gives CASSLTGNSPLHF. The V call is TRBV5-1, the J call TRBJ1-6; no clear D. The germline V gene has CDR1 SGHRS and CDR2 YFSETQ. CDR3 size: 13 residues. Trimming left V 4 bases short and J 6 bases short, with 8 bases between.

V gene TRBV5-5 combines with J gene TRBJ2-1, with a possible D match to TRBD1 (5 bases). Trimming removed 2 bases from V and 4 bases from J, with 7 bases in between. CDR3 size: 13 residues. Per the germline V gene, CDR1 is SGHKS and CDR2 is YYEKEE (reference sequence). The CDR3 nucleotides are TGTGCCAGCAGCTTTGACAGTTACAATGAGCAGTTCTTC. Translated: CASSFDSYNEQFF.

The J gene is TRBJ1-2, the V gene TRBV29-1; tentatively, D is TRBD1 (6 bases). This CDR3 has 10 residues. The ends were cut back, 6 bases at V and 11 bases at J, with 13 bases in the middle. Germline V gives CDR1 SQVTM, CDR2 ANQGSEA. CDR3: CSVGTMGYTF. For the CDR3, the DNA is TGCAGCGTGGGGACAATGGGTTACACCTTC.

The chain has TRBV28 and TRBJ2-3; 10 bases fit TRBD2. CDR3 length: 17 residues. The germline gives CDR1 MDHEN, CDR2 SYDVKM. After removal of 5 bases from V and 1 base from J, the junction contained 9 bases not matched to a gene. CDR3 DNA: TGTGCCAGCAGTGGAGTCCCGGGGACTAGCGGCACAGATACGCAGTATTTT. Translating gives CASSGVPGTSGTDTQYF. Full variable domain (rest looked up from reference TRBV28 and TRBJ2-3): DVKVTQSSRYLVKRTGEKVFLECVQDMDHENMFWYRQDPGLGLRLIYFSYDVKMKEKGDIPEGYSVSREKKERFSLILESASTNQTSMYLCASSGVPGTSGTDTQYFGPGTRLTVL.

The V gene is TRBV19, the J gene TRBJ1-3, with D hard to call. This CDR3 comprises 15 residues. V lost 3 bases and J lost 0, with 9 bases in between. The germline V gene encodes CDR1 LNHDA and CDR2 SQIVND (reference sequence). In nucleotides, the CDR3 is TGTGCCAGTAGTATTGACGACTACTCTGGAAACACCATATATTTT. Translated: CASSIDDYSGNTIYF.

This rearrangement joins TRBV5-1 to TRBJ1-1; a possible D gene is TRBD1 (5 bases). Trimming took off 4 bases at V and 3 bases at J, with 16 bases between the two ends. Germline-derived CDR1 and CDR2 are SGHRS and YFSETQ. The CDR3 covers 15 residues. CDR3 nucleotides: TGCGCCAGCAGCCGGGCAGGGCCCATGGACACTGAAGCTTTCTTT. Amino acids: CASSRAGPMDTEAFF.

The chain carries TRBV19 and TRBJ1-2; D remains unclear. The germline V gene encodes CDR1 LNHDA and CDR2 SQIVND (reference sequence). The CDR3 contains 14 residues. The V end lost 9 bases, the J end lost 4 bases, and 18 bases lay between the germline ends. The CDR3 coding sequence is TGTGCCAGCTCGGACGTCCCGGAGGTCTATGGCTACACCTTC. It translates to CASSDVPEVYGYTF.

The genes are TRBV19 and TRBJ1-2; 7 positions match TRBD1. Trimming cost V 2 bases and J 8 bases; bases outside gene matches: 5. Per the germline V gene, CDR1 is LNHDA and CDR2 is SQIVND (reference sequence). This CDR3 has 13 amino acids. The CDR3 loop reads CASSIRGTDGYTF. Written as DNA, the CDR3 is TGTGCCAGTAGTATACGGGGGACAGACGGCTACACCTTC.

The chain combines TRBV18 with TRBJ1-1; 7 bases match TRBD1. Germline values: CDR1 KGHSH, CDR2 LQKENI. The CDR3 runs to 13 residues. After removal of 8 bases from V and 2 bases from J, the junction contained 5 bases not matched to a gene. This CDR3 is CASEGQTNTEAFF. The CDR3 DNA reads as TGTGCCAGCGAGGGACAGACAAACACTGAAGCTTTCTTT.

This rearrangement joins TRBV7-3 to TRBJ1-1; D uncertain. The CDR3 is 13 residues long. In germline, CDR1 is SGHTA, CDR2 FQGTGA. Trimming removed 4 bases at V and 1 base at J, with 7 bases between. The CDR3 loop reads CASSSGRNTEAFF. In DNA form, the CDR3 reads TGTGCCAGCAGCTCTGGGAGGAACACTGAAGCTTTCTTT.

The chain links TRBV28 to TRBJ2-7; 7 bases agree with TRBD1. The V gene end was trimmed by 4 bases and the J gene end by 6 bases; junction bases not matched to a gene: 9. CDR1 is MDHEN, CDR2 SYDVKM, per germline. The CDR3 totals 14 residues. CDR3 sequence: CASSSPGTDLEQYF. CDR3 sequence (DNA): TGTGCCAGCAGTTCCCCCGGGACAGACCTCGAGCAGTACTTC.

In its sample, this clone was seen once. The genes are TRBV2 and TRBJ1-6, with 9 bases matching TRBD1. This CDR3 comprises 15 residues. Germline V gene lookup returns CDR1 SNHLY and CDR2 FYNNEI. J lost 4 bases, V lost 11 bases, and 9 bases had no gene match. CDR3 sequence reads: CAGGRQGDYNSPLHF. DNA for the CDR3: TGTGCCGGAGGCCGACAGGGGGATTATAATTCACCCCTCCACTTT.